What follows are 18 T cell receptor beta chains derived from one specimen sequenced in a study of blood T cell repertoires in COVID-19. Assay used: immunoSEQ multiplex PCR; TCRdb lists only in-frame clones, some missing. The sample includes some 96,000 clones, roughly 85% seen only once; the top ten take around 10%. The sequenced sample consisted of peripheral blood. These receptors were collected from a woman in her 70s with acute or convalescent COVID-19.

J is TRBJ1-1 and V is TRBV28, with D perhaps TRBD1 (6 bases). Germline V gene sequence: CDR1 MDHEN, CDR2 SYDVKM. The CDR3 runs to 16 residues. Trimming shortened V by 2 bases and J by 1 base, and 14 bases separated the two germline ends. CDR3 coding DNA: TGTGCCAGCAGTTTACTTGACAGGATCTCGAACACTGAAGCTTTCTTT. Its translation is CASSLLDRISNTEAFF.

The genes are TRBV7-9 and TRBJ1-6; TRBD1 matches 9 bases. The V and J ends lost 1 base and 10 bases, in that order; junction bases with no gene match: 8. Germline lookup yields CDR1 SEHNR and CDR2 FQNEAQ (reference sequence). CDR3 length equals 16 residues. The CDR3 nucleotides read TGTGCCAGCAGCTTAGAGGGACAGGGCGGCAGATCACCCCTCCACTTT. This gives the protein CASSLEGQGGRSPLHF.

The chain has TRBV6-4 and TRBJ1-1; TRBD1 agrees at 9 bases. The CDR3 runs 16 residues. The ends lost 2 bases at V and 4 bases at J; junction bases unmatched: 8. Per the germline V gene, CDR1 is MRHNA and CDR2 is SNTAGT. In nucleotides, the CDR3 is TGTGCCAGCAGTGACGCCCGGGACAGGGTATCCACTGAAGCTTTCTTT. Amino acid sequence: CASSDARDRVSTEAFF.

The V and J genes are TRBV5-1 and TRBJ1-4; maybe TRBD1 (5 bases). This CDR3 is built from 14 residues. CDR1 is SGHRS and CDR2 is YFSETQ in the germline V gene. Deletions cut 4 bases from V and 5 bases from J, with 12 bases between. CDR3 sequence (DNA): TGCGCCAGCAGCGGGGGGGAACGAAATGAAAAACTGTTTTTT. This translates into CASSGGERNEKLFF.

The V call is TRBV6-1, the J call TRBJ2-7, with D uncertain. Trimming took 2 bases from V and 4 from J, leaving 24 bases between them. This CDR3 comprises 18 residues. CDR1 and CDR2 from the germline V gene are MNHNS and SASEGT. This CDR3 is CASSERLVRTHEPYEQYF. As DNA, the CDR3 is TGTGCCAGCAGTGAAAGATTGGTAAGAACCCATGAGCCTTACGAGCAGTACTTC.

The genes are TRBV19 and TRBJ2-1; TRBD1 matches 10 bases. Germline V gene lookup returns CDR1 LNHDA and CDR2 SQIVND (reference sequence). There are 15 residues in the CDR3. J lost 8 bases, V lost 4 bases, and 8 bases had no gene match. The CDR3 protein is CASSKDRGWTDEQFF. The CDR3 DNA sequence: TGTGCCAGTAGTAAGGACAGGGGGTGGACTGATGAGCAGTTCTTC.

The genes are TRBV10-1 and TRBJ1-1, with 8 nucleotides matching TRBD1. The CDR3 loop spans 14 amino acids. V lost 5 bases to trimming and J lost 3 bases; unmatched junction nucleotides: 5. Per the germline V gene, CDR1 is WNHNN and CDR2 is SYGVQD (reference sequence). CDR3 bases: TGCGCCAGCAGTCCAGGGGGCAAGGACACTGAAGCTTTCTTT. As protein: CASSPGGKDTEAFF.

A few counts support this clone. The J gene is TRBJ1-1, the V gene TRBV7-9; D remains ambiguous. Germline CDR1 is SEHNR and CDR2 is FQNEAQ (reference sequence). The CDR3 runs 18 residues. Trimming cost V 1 base and J 1 base, with 19 bases left between them. The CDR3 loop is CASSLGLQVLLANTEAFF. In DNA, the CDR3 is TGTGCCAGCAGCTTAGGCTTGCAGGTTCTTCTTGCGAACACTGAAGCTTTCTTT.

The rearrangement joins TRBV5-1 to TRBJ2-3, with 8 positions matching TRBD2. This CDR3 contains 18 residues. Germline lookup yields CDR1 SGHRS and CDR2 YFSETQ. The junction had 9 bases not matched to a gene; V was cut back by 0 bases and J by 0 bases. This CDR3 reads CASSLEGGGSPSTDTQYF. Written as DNA, the CDR3 is TGCGCCAGCAGCTTGGAGGGCGGGGGGTCGCCTAGCACAGATACGCAGTATTTT.

This chain connects TRBV29-1 to TRBJ1-4, with 8 bases identical to TRBD1. CDR1 and CDR2 from the germline V gene are SQVTM and ANQGSEA. Losses at the gene ends were 7 bases for V and 8 bases for J; bases not matched to a gene: 3. This CDR3 comprises 11 residues. The CDR3 is CSAGTGEKLFF. Here the CDR3 DNA reads TGCAGCGCCGGGACAGGCGAAAAACTGTTTTTT. Filled out from reference TRBV29-1 and TRBJ1-4, the complete variable domain reads SAVISQKPSRDICQRGTSLTIQCQVDSQVTMMFWYRQQPGQSLTLIATANQGSEATYESGFVIDKFPISRPNLTFSTLTVSNMSPEDSSIYLCSAGTGEKLFFGSGTQLSVL.

The CDR3 sequence: CASRDRAYNEQFF. CDR3 DNA sequence: TGTGCCAGCAGGGACAGGGCCTACAATGAGCAGTTCTTC. The chain combines TRBV2 with TRBJ2-1; 8 nucleotides match TRBD1. Trimming cost V 6 bases and J 2 bases; bases outside gene matches: 0. CDR1 SNHLY and CDR2 FYNNEI come from the germline V gene. The CDR3 totals 13 residues.

This clone was detected once. The chain employs TRBV6-5 and TRBJ1-2; 8 nucleotides agree with TRBD1. This CDR3 has 15 residues. The V gene's germline CDR1 is MNHEY and CDR2 SVGAGI. V lost 4 bases to trimming and J lost 4 bases; unmatched junction nucleotides: 8. The CDR3 DNA reads TGTGCCAGCAGTTCTCGACAGGGGCAGGGCTATGGCTACACCTTC. It translates to CASSSRQGQGYGYTF.

J is TRBJ2-1 and V is TRBV6-2 or TRBV6-3; 11 bases match TRBD2. There are 17 residues in the CDR3. V dropped 5 bases and J dropped 0; count of bases not matched to a gene: 6. Germline assignment: CDR1 MNHEY and CDR2 SVGEGT. Here the CDR3 reads CASSTLAGGSSYNEQFF. The CDR3 DNA reads TGTGCCAGCAGTACTCTAGCGGGGGGAAGCTCCTACAATGAGCAGTTCTTC.

The CDR3 reads CASSPWGGLEQYF. The CDR3 coding sequence is TGTGCCAGCAGCCCCTGGGGGGGGTTGGAGCAGTATTTT. This chain uses TRBV5-6 with TRBJ2-3, with 7 bases identical to TRBD2. This CDR3 contains 13 residues. The J segment lost 11 bases and the V segment lost 4 bases, leaving 10 bases of the junction unmatched. CDR1 SGHDT and CDR2 YYEEEE come from the germline V gene.

The chain employs TRBV19 and TRBJ1-6, with 7 bases matching TRBD1. Germline values: CDR1 LNHDA, CDR2 SQIVND (reference sequence). The CDR3 runs to 16 residues. V lost 3 bases, J lost 10 bases, and 12 bases stayed unmatched. The CDR3 loop is CASSMPPDRENSPLHF. The CDR3 DNA reads TGTGCCAGTAGTATGCCCCCTGACAGGGAGAACTCACCCCTCCACTTT.

The chain couples TRBV4-1 to TRBJ2-7; no clear D. CDR1 MGHRA and CDR2 YSYEKL come from the germline V gene. This CDR3 comprises 13 residues. V lost 1 base and J 3 bases, leaving 7 bases between the germline ends. Here the CDR3 reads CASSQGTVYEQYF. The CDR3 DNA reads TGCGCCAGCAGCCAAGGTACAGTCTACGAGCAGTACTTC.

The chain combines TRBV6-5 with TRBJ1-1; 7 bases map to TRBD1. Unmatched junction bases numbered 3, after V lost 7 bases and J lost 4 bases. The CDR3 is made up of 12 amino acids. Germline CDR1 reads MNHEY; CDR2 reads SVGAGI. CDR3 residues: CASKTGSTEAFF. CDR3 coding DNA: TGTGCCAGCAAGACAGGGAGCACTGAAGCTTTCTTT.

This chain links TRBV11-3 with TRBJ1-1; D not certain. Germline V gene sequence: CDR1 SGHNT, CDR2 YENEEA. The ends were cut back, 4 bases at V and 4 bases at J, with 13 bases in the middle. CDR3 length: 14 residues. CDR3 in DNA: TGTGCCAGCAGCTCGGACTATCCTGGCACTGAAGCTTTCTTT. Translated: CASSSDYPGTEAFF.